The table lists the clone carrying this TCR beta chain with many counts. The sample is drawn from a study of naive and memory T cell subsets. The V gene's germline CDR1 is MNHEY and CDR2 SVGEGT. The CDR3 is 15 amino acids. The ends were cut back, 0 bases at V and 0 bases at J, with 8 bases in the middle. An equimolar mix of two oligonucleotides served as the beta constant-region primer for TRBC1 and TRBC2. Four rounds of PCR amplified the ligated cDNA using nested alpha and beta constant-region primers plus SP2. TCRdb passed the UMI-ligation and nested PCR reads through MiXCR, listing each CDR3 protein once. The sample records 3,500 to 5,000 distinct CDR3 sequences, approximately 5.2% being singletons.

The source of this sequence is a human donor in good health. This chain uses TRBV6-2 or TRBV6-3 with TRBJ1-2; D is unresolved. The specimen was effector memory CD8+ T cells from blood. Subset specified: effector memory, CD45RA- CD27-. CDR3 sequence reads: CASSYSPDSNYGYTF. CDR3 bases: TGTGCCAGCAGTTACTCGCCAGATTCTAACTATGGCTACACCTTC.